This T cell receptor beta chain appears in the sequencing data of a study of molecular identifiers for immune sequencing clone quantification. Study as a whole: Replicates partitioned RNA from about 20,000 or 100,000 naive CD8 cells into five parts, sequencing four.

This clonotype was counted at least ten times. Its antigen is unidentified. Bulk libraries came from a prior protocol with listed TCR primers. TCRdb fed the PCR reads into MiXCR, producing one record per CDR3 protein. The data show 400,000 to 600,000 distinct CDR3 sequences, less than 30% seen once. Study-level results: For highly expanded clones, sizes could be underestimated when identical TCR molecules share a barcode. Among effectors, clones above 20 RNA copies held over 99% of molecules; among naive cells, under 1%.

V trimming: 10 bases; J trimming: 6 bases; junction bases outside the gene matches: 6. Germline CDR1 and CDR2: SNHLY and FYNNEI. This CDR3 contains 13 residues. The sequencing sample was made of naive CD8+ T cells from blood, with Jurkat cell RNA spiked in. As for subset: FACS-sorted CD8+CD4-CCR7+CD45RA+ naive T cells. The clonotype comes from a human donor in good health. Some libraries in this study had Jurkat cell RNA spiked in. The gene calls are TRBV2 and TRBJ1-5, with 10 bases aligning to TRBD1. CDR3: CAIRDRGPQPQHF. CDR3 nucleotide sequence: TGTGCCATTAGGGACAGGGGTCCTCAGCCCCAGCATTTT.